A single sample gave rise to the 27 T cell receptor beta chains below, sequenced in a study of T cell repertoires in cytomegalovirus infection. One entry per CDR3 protein results from TCRdb running MiXCR on the reads. The sample has 450,000 to 650,000 distinct CDR3 sequences; just under 40% are singletons. No antigen has been identified for these receptors. The source material was cultured PBMCs, sampled from culture after CMV antigen stimulation. These receptors originate from a human donor in good health (CMV status not recorded). Some clones in this sample may be carry-over from other donors' samples.

This chain uses TRBV9 with TRBJ1-2; maybe TRBD1 (6 bases). V lost 8 bases, J lost 0 bases, and 17 bases lay in between. This CDR3 has 15 residues. The germline V gene encodes CDR1 SGDLS and CDR2 YYNGEE. The CDR3 nucleotides read TGTGCCAGTTGGGGGGGGCGCGCCCCTAACTATGGCTACACCTTC. This translates into CASWGGRAPNYGYTF.

For this clonotype: This sequence may be a read error, since a much larger clone differs from it by one base. V gene TRBV7-2 combines with J gene TRBJ2-7; TRBD2 agrees at 11 bases. The CDR3 runs 17 residues. Germline-derived CDR1 and CDR2 are SGHTA and FQGNSA. After removal of 3 bases from V and 3 bases from J, the junction contained 10 bases not matched to a gene. This CDR3 reads CASSFSGGLAALYEQYF. The DNA of the CDR3 is TGTGCCAGCAGCTTTAGTGGGGGACTAGCGGCCCTCTACGAGCAGTACTTC. The whole variable domain, filled in from reference TRBV7-2 and TRBJ2-7, reads GAGVSQSPSNKVTEKGKDVELRCDPISGHTALYWYRQSLGQGLEFLIYFQGNSAPDKSGLPSDRFSAERTGGSVSTLTIQRTQQEDSAVYLCASSFSGGLAALYEQYFGPGTRLTVT.

The CDR3 DNA is TGTGCCAGCAGCTCCGATCGACTAGCGGGAGGAGGGGCAGAGACCCAGTACTTC. Protein sequence: CASSSDRLAGGGAETQYF. The chain recombines TRBV7-8 with TRBJ2-5, with TRBD2 matching over 13 bases. V dropped 4 bases and J dropped 4; count of bases not matched to a gene: 12. CDR1 and CDR2 (germline): SGHVS, FQNEAQ. The CDR3 is 18 residues long.

This clonotype was recorded many times. The rearrangement uses TRBV7-2 and TRBJ2-3; 9 bases are a match to TRBD2. The CDR3 is 17 amino acids. Germline V gene lookup returns CDR1 SGHTA and CDR2 FQGNSA. V lost 8 bases to trimming and J lost 1 base; unmatched junction nucleotides: 13. CDR3 sequence: CASCRVAGVRCTDTQYF. CDR3 in DNA: TGTGCCAGCTGCCGGGTAGCGGGAGTCCGGTGCACAGATACGCAGTATTTT.

This clonotype was picked up a small number of times. This chain links TRBV28 with TRBJ2-7; 13 nucleotides line up with TRBD2. The CDR3 is 17 amino acids. With V trimmed by 6 bases and J by 6 bases, 14 bases remained unmatched. Germline V gene lookup returns CDR1 MDHEN and CDR2 SYDVKM. The CDR3 bases are TGTGCCAGCAGCTCCACCTTACTAGCGGGGGGGCCGATCGAGCAGTACTTC. This encodes CASSSTLLAGGPIEQYF.

The chain combines TRBV6-5 with TRBJ2-3; 9 nucleotides align to TRBD1. V was pared by 6 bases and J by 3 bases, with 7 bases of the junction left unmatched. CDR1 and CDR2 (germline): MNHEY, SVGAGI. The CDR3 runs 15 residues. The CDR3 DNA follows: TGTGCCAGCAGGAAACAGGGGGCCGGTACAGATACGCAGTATTTT. This translates into CASRKQGAGTDTQYF.

Regarding this clonotype: One junction end does not reproduce the germline sequence, and a read error may be involved. The V gene is TRBV7-2, the J gene TRBJ1-4; D remains unclear. Germline-derived CDR1 and CDR2 are SGHTA and FQGNSA. The CDR3 is made up of 15 amino acids. CDR3: CASSFSRATNAKLFF. The DNA for the CDR3 is TGTGCTAGCAGCTTCTCACGGGCAACTAATGCAAAACTGTTTTTT.

This chain joins TRBV11-2 and TRBJ1-2; tentatively, D is TRBD1 (5 bases). Germline loops: CDR1 SGHAT, CDR2 FQNNGV. This CDR3 contains 14 residues. The ends were cut back, 0 bases at V and 8 bases at J, with 13 bases in the middle. CDR3 amino acids: CASSLDWVPGGYTF. The CDR3 region has the DNA TGTGCCAGCAGCTTAGATTGGGTCCCAGGGGGCTACACCTTC.

The chain links TRBV7-9 to TRBJ2-4; D may be TRBD2 (5 bases). This CDR3 comprises 14 residues. V was clipped by 7 bases and J by 0 bases, with 10 bases between them. The germline CDR1 and CDR2 sequences are SEHNR and FQNEAQ (reference sequence). CDR3 sequence: CASTRVLAKNIQYF. The DNA for the CDR3 is TGTGCCAGCACGCGGGTCCTAGCCAAAAACATTCAGTACTTC.

V is TRBV5-5 and J is TRBJ1-2, with 7 bases identical to TRBD1. The CDR3 totals 15 residues. The ends lost 4 bases at V and 2 bases at J; junction bases unmatched: 8. CDR1 is SGHKS, CDR2 YYEKEE, per germline (reference sequence). CDR3 DNA: TGTGCCAGCAGCCATCATGAGGGACAGAACTATGGCTACACCTTC. Its translation is CASSHHEGQNYGYTF.

V and J are TRBV28 and TRBJ1-5; D perhaps matches TRBD1 (5 bases). Germline V CDR1 and CDR2: MDHEN, SYDVKM. This CDR3 is built from 17 residues. Trimming removed 6 bases from V and 1 base from J, with 19 bases in between. This chain's CDR3 is CASSRRRGTLSNQPQHF. The CDR3, as DNA: TGTGCCAGCAGCCGCCGGCGGGGGACCTTAAGCAATCAGCCCCAGCATTTT. Full variable domain (outside the CDR3, taken from reference TRBV28 and TRBJ1-5): DVKVTQSSRYLVKRTGEKVFLECVQDMDHENMFWYRQDPGLGLRLIYFSYDVKMKEKGDIPEGYSVSREKKERFSLILESASTNQTSMYLCASSRRRGTLSNQPQHFGDGTRLSIL.

This clonotype was seen a few times. This rearrangement joins TRBV4-3 to TRBJ1-1; D is unresolved. This CDR3 contains 15 residues. V lost 6 bases to trimming and J lost 5 bases, with 19 bases between them. The germline V gene has CDR1 LGHNA and CDR2 YSLEER. This chain's CDR3 is CASSHPVKKFTEAFF. Here the CDR3 DNA reads TGCGCCAGCAGTCACCCCGTAAAGAAATTTACTGAAGCTTTCTTT.

J is TRBJ2-3 and V is TRBV7-9; 11 bases are a match to TRBD1. The germline V gene has CDR1 SEHNR and CDR2 FQNEAQ (reference sequence). V dropped 4 bases and J dropped 3; count of bases not matched to a gene: 3. This CDR3 is built from 15 residues. CDR3 residues: CASSSGQGETDTQYF. CDR3 in DNA: TGTGCCAGCAGCTCGGGACAGGGGGAGACAGATACGCAGTATTTT.

The chain is built from TRBV6-5 and TRBJ1-3; no reliable D call. Germline V gives CDR1 MNHEY, CDR2 SVGAGI. Trimming shortened V by 0 bases and J by 4 bases, and 16 bases separated the two germline ends. The CDR3 totals 17 residues. For the CDR3, the DNA is TGTGCCAGCAGTTACTCGATACAGACTAGAAGAGGAAACACCATATATTTT. Protein product: CASSYSIQTRRGNTIYF.

This clonotype was recorded a few times. This rearrangement joins TRBV19 to TRBJ1-1; D unresolved. This CDR3 region has 11 residues. Deletions cut 3 bases from V and 5 bases from J, with 4 bases between. Looked up from germline, CDR1 is LNHDA and CDR2 is SQIVND (reference sequence). The CDR3 region is CASSMGTEAFF. The DNA of the CDR3 is TGTGCCAGTAGTATGGGGACTGAAGCTTTCTTT.

This clonotype has just a few counts. The chain links TRBV28 to TRBJ2-5; D is perhaps TRBD2 (6 bases). The CDR3 covers 15 residues. Per the germline V gene, CDR1 is MDHEN and CDR2 is SYDVKM. V lost 3 bases and J 7 bases, leaving 18 bases between the germline ends. For the CDR3, the DNA is TGTGCCAGCAGTTTGGGAGGAGGGGCTAAGGGGACCCAGTACTTC. Translating gives CASSLGGGAKGTQYF.

Ten or more counts support this clonotype. The V call is TRBV7-2, the J call TRBJ2-7, with D maybe TRBD1 (6 bases). V shed 5 bases and J shed 3 bases, with 11 bases lying between them. This CDR3 contains 13 residues. Germline CDR1 reads SGHTA; CDR2 reads FQGNSA. CDR3 sequence: CASSPDRSYEQYF. As DNA, the CDR3 is TGTGCCAGCAGCCCCGACAGGAGCTACGAGCAGTACTTC. Full variable domain (rest looked up from reference TRBV7-2 and TRBJ2-7): GAGVSQSPSNKVTEKGKDVELRCDPISGHTALYWYRQSLGQGLEFLIYFQGNSAPDKSGLPSDRFSAERTGGSVSTLTIQRTQQEDSAVYLCASSPDRSYEQYFGPGTRLTVT.

At least ten counts were recorded for this clonotype. V and J are TRBV7-8 and TRBJ1-4, with TRBD1 matching over 8 bases. The germline V gene encodes CDR1 SGHVS and CDR2 FQNEAQ. This CDR3 has 15 amino acids. With 3 bases clipped from V and 3 bases from J, the junction kept 3 bases outside the gene matches. CDR3 bases: TGTGCCAGCAGCTTCAGGACAGGGCCTAATGAAAAACTGTTTTTT. It codes for CASSFRTGPNEKLFF.

In this sample, this clonotype turned up a few times. J is TRBJ1-1 and V is TRBV9; D unresolved. The CDR3 is 14 residues long. CDR1 is SGDLS, CDR2 YYNGEE, per germline. Trimming pared 0 bases from V and 1 base from J, leaving 7 bases between. The CDR3 protein is CASSVEWANTEAFF. In DNA form, the CDR3 reads TGTGCCAGCAGCGTAGAGTGGGCGAACACTGAAGCTTTCTTT.

This clonotype was counted only a few times. This chain uses TRBV2 with TRBJ2-7; no definite D call. Looked up from germline, CDR1 is SNHLY and CDR2 is FYNNEI. This CDR3 is 14 amino acids long. V lost 4 bases and J 7 bases, leaving 17 bases between the germline ends. CDR3 amino acids: CASSVSRRSGEQYF. CDR3 nucleotides: TGTGCCAGCAGTGTCTCGCGGAGATCTGGGGAGCAGTACTTC.

This clonotype occurred a few times. The gene calls are TRBV6-2 or TRBV6-3 and TRBJ2-7; 9 bases match TRBD2. There are 16 residues in the CDR3. The germline V gene encodes CDR1 MNHEY and CDR2 SVGEGT. The J segment lost 3 bases and the V segment lost 0 bases, leaving 6 bases of the junction unmatched. The CDR3: CASSYSLTSGFYEQYF. As DNA, the CDR3 is TGTGCCAGCAGTTACTCGTTGACTAGCGGATTCTACGAGCAGTACTTC.

This clonotype was picked up a small number of times. The chain carries TRBV7-2 and TRBJ1-5; D uncertain. The V and J ends lost 2 bases and 7 bases respectively, with 15 bases between them. The germline V gene has CDR1 SGHTA and CDR2 FQGNSA. The CDR3 has 15 amino acids. The CDR3 loop is CASSLSLASGQPQHF. CDR3 nucleotides: TGTGCCAGCAGCTTATCCTTGGCGAGTGGGCAGCCCCAGCATTTT.

This chain uses TRBV6-2 or TRBV6-3 with TRBJ1-2; D is undetermined. CDR1 and CDR2 (germline): MNHEY, SVGEGT. V was pared by 8 bases and J by 0 bases, with 16 bases between. The CDR3 has 15 amino acids. CDR3 sequence reads: CASSSPRTSNYGYTF. CDR3 sequence (DNA): TGTGCCAGCTCATCTCCCCGGACCTCTAACTATGGCTACACCTTC.

The chain combines TRBV20-1 with TRBJ1-6; 7 positions match TRBD1. The CDR3 is made up of 13 amino acids. V was clipped by 2 bases and J by 10 bases; unmatched bases: 5. Germline V gives CDR1 DFQATT, CDR2 SNEGSKA (reference sequence). CDR3 amino acids: CSARRGPRSPLHF. The CDR3 DNA follows: TGCAGTGCTAGAAGGGGGCCCAGATCACCCCTCCACTTT.

V is TRBV7-9 and J is TRBJ1-6; 7 bases match TRBD1. V dropped 5 bases and J dropped 10; count of bases not matched to a gene: 5. Germline CDR1 reads SEHNR; CDR2 reads FQNEAQ (reference sequence). The CDR3 has 13 amino acids. The CDR3 DNA reads as TGTGCCAGCAGCGACAGGGCGAGGTCACCCCTCCACTTT. This gives the protein CASSDRARSPLHF.

The gene calls are TRBV3-1 and TRBJ1-1; no clear D gene. The CDR3 contains 16 residues. V lost 1 base to trimming and J lost 4 bases, with 16 bases between them. Per germline, CDR1 LGHDT and CDR2 YNNKEL (reference sequence). The chain's CDR3 is CASSQGPDLRITEAFF. For the CDR3, the DNA is TGTGCCAGCAGCCAAGGTCCGGACCTCAGAATCACTGAAGCTTTCTTT.

This chain links TRBV19 with TRBJ2-7, with 12 bases identical to TRBD2. Germline trimming cut 3 bases from V and 4 bases from J; bases unmatched to any gene: 22. The CDR3 is 21 amino acids. CDR1 LNHDA and CDR2 SQIVND come from the germline V gene (reference sequence). The CDR3 DNA sequence: TGTGCCAGTAGTATTTCTTATCGGCCGGGGGAACTAGCGGGAGGCCCGTACGAGCAGTACTTC. Translating it yields CASSISYRPGELAGGPYEQYF.